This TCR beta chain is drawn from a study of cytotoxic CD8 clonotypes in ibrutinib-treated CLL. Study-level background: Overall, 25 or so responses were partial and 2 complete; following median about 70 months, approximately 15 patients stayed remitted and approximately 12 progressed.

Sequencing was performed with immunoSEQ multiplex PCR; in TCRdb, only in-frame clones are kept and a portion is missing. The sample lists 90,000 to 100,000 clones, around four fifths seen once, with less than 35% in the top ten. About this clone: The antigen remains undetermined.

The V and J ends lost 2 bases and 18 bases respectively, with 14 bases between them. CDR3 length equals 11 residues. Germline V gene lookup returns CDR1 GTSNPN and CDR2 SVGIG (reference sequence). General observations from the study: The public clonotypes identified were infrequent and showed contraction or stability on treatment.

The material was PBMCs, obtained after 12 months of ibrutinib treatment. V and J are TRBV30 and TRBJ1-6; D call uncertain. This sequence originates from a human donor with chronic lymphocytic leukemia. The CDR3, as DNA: TGTGCCTGGAGTACCCCCGCGGGGTACCACTTT. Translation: CAWSTPAGYHF.